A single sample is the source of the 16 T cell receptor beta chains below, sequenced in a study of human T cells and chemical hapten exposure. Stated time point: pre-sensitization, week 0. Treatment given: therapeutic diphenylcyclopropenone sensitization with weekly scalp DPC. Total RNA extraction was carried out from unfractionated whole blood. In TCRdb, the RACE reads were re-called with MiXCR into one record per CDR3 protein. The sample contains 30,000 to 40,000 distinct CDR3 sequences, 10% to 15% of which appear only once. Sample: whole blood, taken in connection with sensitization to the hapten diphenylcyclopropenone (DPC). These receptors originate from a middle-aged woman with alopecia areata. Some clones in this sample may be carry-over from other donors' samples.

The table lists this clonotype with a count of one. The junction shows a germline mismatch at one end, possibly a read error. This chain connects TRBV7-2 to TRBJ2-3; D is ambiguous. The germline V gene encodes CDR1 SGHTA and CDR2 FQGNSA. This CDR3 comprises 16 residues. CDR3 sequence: CAGSPSLWGTTDTQYF. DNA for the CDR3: TGTGCCGGCAGCCCATCCCTATGGGGTACCACAGATACGCAGTATTTT.

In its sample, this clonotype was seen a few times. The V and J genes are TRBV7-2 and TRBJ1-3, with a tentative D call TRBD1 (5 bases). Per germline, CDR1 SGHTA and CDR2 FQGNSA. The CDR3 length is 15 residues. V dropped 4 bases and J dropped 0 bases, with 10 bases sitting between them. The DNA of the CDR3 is TGTGCCAGCAGCTACAGGTTTAGCTCTGGAAACACCATATATTTT. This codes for CASSYRFSSGNTIYF.

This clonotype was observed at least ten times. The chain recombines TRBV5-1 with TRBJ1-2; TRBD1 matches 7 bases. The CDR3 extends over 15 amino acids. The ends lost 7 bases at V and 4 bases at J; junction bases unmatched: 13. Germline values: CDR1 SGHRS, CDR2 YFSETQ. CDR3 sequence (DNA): TGCGCCAGCCACTCCGGGAGGGGGCGTAGCTATGGCTACACCTTC. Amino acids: CASHSGRGRSYGYTF.

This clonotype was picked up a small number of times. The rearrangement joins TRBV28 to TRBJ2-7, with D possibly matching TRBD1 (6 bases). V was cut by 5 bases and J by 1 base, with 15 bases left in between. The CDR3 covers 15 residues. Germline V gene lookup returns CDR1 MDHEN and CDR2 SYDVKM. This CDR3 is CASSPSIGQSYEQYF. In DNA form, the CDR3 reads TGTGCCAGCAGTCCTTCGATCGGACAGTCCTACGAGCAGTACTTC.

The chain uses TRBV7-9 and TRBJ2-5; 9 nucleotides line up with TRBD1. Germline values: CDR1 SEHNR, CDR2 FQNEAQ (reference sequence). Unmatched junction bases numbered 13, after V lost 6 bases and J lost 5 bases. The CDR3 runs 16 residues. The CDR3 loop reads CASRNKGTGSRETQYF. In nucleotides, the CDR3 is TGTGCCAGCAGAAATAAAGGGACAGGGAGCAGGGAGACCCAGTACTTC.

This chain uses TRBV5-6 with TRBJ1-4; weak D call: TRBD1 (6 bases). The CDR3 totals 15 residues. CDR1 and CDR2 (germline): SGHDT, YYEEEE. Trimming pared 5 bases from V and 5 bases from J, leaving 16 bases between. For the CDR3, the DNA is TGTGCCAGCAGAAAAGCAGGGGCAATGAATGAAAAACTGTTTTTT. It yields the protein CASRKAGAMNEKLFF.

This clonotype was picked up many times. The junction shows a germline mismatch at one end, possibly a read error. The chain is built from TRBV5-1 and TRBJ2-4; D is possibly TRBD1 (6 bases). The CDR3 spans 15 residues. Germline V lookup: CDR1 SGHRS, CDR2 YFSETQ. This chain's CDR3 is CASSLDTGTTLDRRF. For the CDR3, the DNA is TGCGCCAGCAGCTTGGACACCGGGACAACCCTGGATCGGCGTTTC.

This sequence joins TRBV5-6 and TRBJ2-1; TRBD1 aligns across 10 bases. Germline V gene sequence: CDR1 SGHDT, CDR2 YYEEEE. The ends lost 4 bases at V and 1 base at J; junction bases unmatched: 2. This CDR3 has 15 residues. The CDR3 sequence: CASSRGQGSYNEQFF. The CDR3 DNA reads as TGTGCCAGCAGCAGGGGACAGGGGTCCTACAATGAGCAGTTCTTC.

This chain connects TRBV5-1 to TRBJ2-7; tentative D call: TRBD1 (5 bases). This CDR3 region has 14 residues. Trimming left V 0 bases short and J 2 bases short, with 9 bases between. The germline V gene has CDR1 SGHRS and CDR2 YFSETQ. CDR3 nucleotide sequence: TGCGCCAGCAGCTTGGATCAGGGCACCTACGAGCAGTACTTC. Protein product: CASSLDQGTYEQYF.

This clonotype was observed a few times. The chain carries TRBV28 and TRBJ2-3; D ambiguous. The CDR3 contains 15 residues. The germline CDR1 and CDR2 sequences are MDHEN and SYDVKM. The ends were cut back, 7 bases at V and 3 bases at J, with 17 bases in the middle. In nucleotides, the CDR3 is TGTGCCAGCATCCCTCTTTCGGAGTTGACAGATACGCAGTATTTT. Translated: CASIPLSELTDTQYF. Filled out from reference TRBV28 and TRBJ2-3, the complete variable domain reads DVKVTQSSRYLVKRTGEKVFLECVQDMDHENMFWYRQDPGLGLRLIYFSYDVKMKEKGDIPEGYSVSREKKERFSLILESASTNQTSMYLCASIPLSELTDTQYFGPGTRLTVL.

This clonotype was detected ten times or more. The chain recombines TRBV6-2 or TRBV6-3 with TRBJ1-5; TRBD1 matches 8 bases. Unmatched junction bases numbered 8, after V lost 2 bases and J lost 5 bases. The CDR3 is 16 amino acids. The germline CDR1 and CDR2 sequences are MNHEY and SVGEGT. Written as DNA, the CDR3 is TGTGCCAGCAGTTACCCCGGGACAGGATTTGATCAGCCCCAGCATTTT. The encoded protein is CASSYPGTGFDQPQHF.

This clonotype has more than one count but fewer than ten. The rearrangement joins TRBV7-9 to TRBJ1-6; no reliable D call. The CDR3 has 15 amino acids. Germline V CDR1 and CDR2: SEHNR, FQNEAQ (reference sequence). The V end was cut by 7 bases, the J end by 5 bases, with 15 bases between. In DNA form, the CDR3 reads TGTGCCAGCACTCTTGGCCCGTTTGATAATTCACCCCTCCACTTT. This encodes CASTLGPFDNSPLHF.

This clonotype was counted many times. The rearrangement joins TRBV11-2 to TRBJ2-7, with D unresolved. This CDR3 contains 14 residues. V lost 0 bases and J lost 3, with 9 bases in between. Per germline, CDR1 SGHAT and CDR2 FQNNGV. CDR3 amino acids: CASSLDWTGYEQYF. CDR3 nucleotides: TGTGCCAGCAGCTTAGATTGGACGGGCTACGAGCAGTACTTC. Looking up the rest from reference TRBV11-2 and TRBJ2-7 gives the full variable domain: EAGVAQSPRYKIIEKRQSVAFWCNPISGHATLYWYQQILGQGPKLLIQFQNNGVVDDSQLPKDRFSAERLKGVDSTLKIQPAKLEDSAVYLCASSLDWTGYEQYFGPGTRLTVT.

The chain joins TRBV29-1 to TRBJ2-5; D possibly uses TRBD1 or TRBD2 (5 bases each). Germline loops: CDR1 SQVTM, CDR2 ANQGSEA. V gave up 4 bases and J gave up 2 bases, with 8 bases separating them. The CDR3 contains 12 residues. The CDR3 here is CSVGWGQETQYF. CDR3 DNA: TGCAGCGTTGGCTGGGGGCAAGAGACCCAGTACTTC.

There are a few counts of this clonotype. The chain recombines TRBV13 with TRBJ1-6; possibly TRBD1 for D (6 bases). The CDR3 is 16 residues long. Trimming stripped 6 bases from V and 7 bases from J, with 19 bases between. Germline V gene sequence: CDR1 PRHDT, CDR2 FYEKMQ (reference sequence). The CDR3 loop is CASSSLDRASNSPLHF. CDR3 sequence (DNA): TGTGCCAGCAGTTCTCTGGACAGAGCCTCGAATTCACCCCTCCACTTT.

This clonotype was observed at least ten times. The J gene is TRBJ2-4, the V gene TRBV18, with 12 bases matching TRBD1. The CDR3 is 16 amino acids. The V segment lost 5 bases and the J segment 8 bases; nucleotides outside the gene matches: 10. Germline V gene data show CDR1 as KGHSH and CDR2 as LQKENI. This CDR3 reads CASSSGTGGRRDIQYF. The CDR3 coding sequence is TGTGCCAGCTCATCCGGGACAGGGGGCAGGAGGGACATTCAGTACTTC.